These 21 T cell receptor beta chains were all obtained from the same sample, sequenced in a study. MiXCR was run by TCRdb on the 5' RACE reads, yielding one entry per CDR3 protein. This sample yields 40,000 to 65,000 distinct CDR3 sequences, of which almost 25% are seen a single time; 3% to 4% belongs to the top ten. The material sequenced was tumor-infiltrating naive CD4+ T cells sorted from the breast tumor. Subset meaning: naive CD4+ T cells, CD4+CD45RA+CD25-. These receptors came from a female donor with breast cancer.

This clonotype was seen at least ten times. The genes are TRBV7-9 and TRBJ2-3; 7 positions match TRBD2. Germline CDR1 SEHNR, CDR2 FQNEAQ (reference sequence). The V gene end was trimmed by 4 bases and the J gene end by 14 bases; junction bases not matched to a gene: 15. The CDR3 length is 14 residues. CDR3: CASSSPGTTDRGYF. CDR3 DNA: TGTGCCAGCAGCTCGCCCGGGACTACAGATAGAGGGTATTTT.

There are a few counts of this clonotype. The chain recombines TRBV20-1 with TRBJ1-6; TRBD1 might be the D (6 bases). CDR3 length equals 14 residues. Trimming cost V 1 base and J 8 bases, with 12 bases left between them. The germline CDR1 and CDR2 sequences are DFQATT and SNEGSKA (reference sequence). The CDR3 DNA follows: TGCAGTGCTAGAGTGGGGAACAGGGATTCACCCCTCCACTTT. Protein: CSARVGNRDSPLHF.

This clonotype was observed a few times. The chain couples TRBV7-2 to TRBJ2-2; D remains ambiguous. The CDR3 consists of 17 residues. The V end lost 0 bases, the J end lost 1 base, and 12 bases lay between the germline ends. The germline V gene has CDR1 SGHTA and CDR2 FQGNSA. The CDR3 region has the DNA TGTGCCAGCAGCTTAGCGCATCTACAAAGGAACACCGGGGAGCTGTTTTTT. It encodes CASSLAHLQRNTGELFF.

This rearrangement joins TRBV21-1 to TRBJ1-4; the D segment call TRBD1 is taken from the table without a DNA check. TRBV21-1 is designated a pseudogene. The CDR3 extends over 16 amino acids. The CDR3 loop reads CASSPLRTGANEKLFF. The CDR3 DNA sequence: TGTGCCAGCAGCCCTCTGAGGACTGGGGCTAATGAAAAACTGTTTTTT.

The sample holds a few counts of this clonotype. This chain joins TRBV6-5 and TRBJ2-3; D is possibly TRBD2 (6 bases). From germline, CDR1 is MNHEY and CDR2 SVGAGI. V was trimmed by 2 bases and J by 2 bases, leaving 14 bases between them. This CDR3 is 16 amino acids long. CDR3 protein: CASSYTGEVFTDTQYF. The CDR3 region has the DNA TGTGCCAGCAGTTACACGGGGGAGGTGTTCACAGATACGCAGTATTTT.

A few counts support this clonotype. The chain combines TRBV4-1 with TRBJ2-1; 9 bases fit TRBD1. CDR1 and CDR2 from the germline V gene are MGHRA and YSYEKL. The length of the CDR3 is 15 residues. The J segment lost 5 bases and the V segment lost 4 bases, leaving 6 bases of the junction unmatched. CDR3 loop: CASSRPGTGNNEQFF. The CDR3 DNA reads as TGCGCCAGCAGCCGGCCCGGGACAGGGAACAATGAGCAGTTCTTC.

This chain links TRBV6-5 with TRBJ2-1; possible D gene TRBD2, 5 bases. V was pared by 6 bases and J by 7 bases, with 7 bases between. Germline CDR1 MNHEY, CDR2 SVGAGI. The CDR3 loop spans 11 amino acids. The CDR3 region is CASRSGNEQFF. The CDR3 coding sequence is TGTGCCAGCAGATCGGGAAATGAGCAGTTCTTC.

With respect to this clonotype: The junction does not match germline at one end; this may be a read error. J is TRBJ1-2 and V is TRBV5-1; no clear D gene. Germline V gene data show CDR1 as SGHRS and CDR2 as YFSETQ. CDR3 size: 15 residues. The CDR3 DNA follows: TGCGCCAGCAGCTTGGATCATCCGGCTCGGAACGGCTACGCCTTC. As protein: CASSLDHPARNGYAF.

This clonotype was seen only a few times. J is TRBJ2-7 and V is TRBV4-1; tentative D call: TRBD2 (6 bases). Between the trimmed V and J ends, which lost 4 bases and 1 base, there was a span of 17 bases. Germline V gene lookup returns CDR1 MGHRA and CDR2 YSYEKL. The CDR3 loop spans 16 amino acids. The CDR3 DNA follows: TGCGCCAGCAGCCCTCACAATAGCGGTCTGTCCTACGAGCAGTACTTC. The encoded protein is CASSPHNSGLSYEQYF.

At least ten counts were recorded for this clonotype. This chain connects TRBV6-1 to TRBJ1-1; D uncertain. The germline V gene encodes CDR1 MNHNS and CDR2 SASEGT. V was trimmed by 6 bases and J by 1 base, leaving 9 bases between them. This CDR3 spans 13 amino acids. CDR3 sequence: CASSRWRNTEAFF. DNA of the CDR3: TGTGCCAGCAGCAGATGGCGGAACACTGAAGCTTTCTTT.

This clonotype was observed at least ten times. V is TRBV20-1 and J is TRBJ1-5; 7 bases match TRBD1. V lost 0 bases and J lost 3; bases outside the gene matches: 11. The CDR3 length is 17 residues. The germline gives CDR1 DFQATT, CDR2 SNEGSKA (reference sequence). The CDR3 DNA reads TGCAGTGCTAGAGATGGGGCTTTCACAGGGGACAATCAGCCCCAGCATTTT. Translation: CSARDGAFTGDNQPQHF.

This chain joins TRBV20-1 and TRBJ1-1; D may be TRBD1 (6 bases). Germline values: CDR1 DFQATT, CDR2 SNEGSKA (reference sequence). The CDR3 consists of 13 residues. Trimming took off 6 bases at V and 4 bases at J, with 15 bases between the two ends. The CDR3 here is CSAGGAGSTEAFF. CDR3 nucleotide sequence: TGCAGTGCCGGGGGGGCGGGTAGCACTGAAGCTTTCTTT.

This chain uses TRBV6-2 or TRBV6-3 with TRBJ1-1, with a weak D call TRBD1 (5 bases). The germline CDR1 and CDR2 sequences are MNHEY and SVGEGT. V was trimmed by 6 bases and J by 7 bases, leaving 15 bases between them. The CDR3 extends over 13 amino acids. As DNA, the CDR3 is TGTGCCAGCAGCACGACAGAGAGCGGTGAAGCTTTCTTT. Its translation is CASSTTESGEAFF.

Only a few counts were recorded for this clonotype. This chain connects TRBV7-9 to TRBJ2-7; D possibly corresponds to TRBD1 (6 bases). Germline V CDR1 and CDR2: SEHNR, FQNEAQ (reference sequence). The V end was cut by 5 bases, the J end by 0 bases, with 14 bases between. This CDR3 has 15 residues. The chain's CDR3 is CASSKVQGGSYEQYF. The CDR3 DNA follows: TGTGCCAGCAGCAAAGTACAGGGTGGCTCCTACGAGCAGTACTTC. Filled out from reference TRBV7-9 and TRBJ2-7, the complete variable domain reads DTGVSQNPRHKITKRGQNVTFRCDPISEHNRLYWYRQTLGQGPEFLTYFQNEAQLEKSRLLSDRFSAERPKGSFSTLEIQRTEQGDSAMYLCASSKVQGGSYEQYFGPGTRLTVT.

The chain recombines TRBV11-2 with TRBJ1-1; possibly TRBD1 for D (5 bases). The CDR3 is made up of 15 amino acids. Germline CDR1 SGHAT, CDR2 FQNNGV. Trimming took off 1 base at V and 4 bases at J, with 13 bases between the two ends. In DNA, the CDR3 is TGTGCCAGCAGCTTAGGTGCAGGGAGGGTCACTGAAGCTTTCTTT. Translation: CASSLGAGRVTEAFF. The entire variable domain, with the rest obtained from reference TRBV11-2 and TRBJ1-1, is as follows: EAGVAQSPRYKIIEKRQSVAFWCNPISGHATLYWYQQILGQGPKLLIQFQNNGVVDDSQLPKDRFSAERLKGVDSTLKIQPAKLEDSAVYLCASSLGAGRVTEAFFGQGTRLTVV.

The V gene is TRBV5-4, the J gene TRBJ2-2; 7 bases fit TRBD1. The V gene's germline CDR1 is SGHNT and CDR2 YYREEE (reference sequence). There are 16 residues in the CDR3. With 3 bases clipped from V and 7 bases from J, the junction kept 12 bases outside the gene matches. CDR3 amino acids: CASSSEGARASGELFF. CDR3 coding DNA: TGTGCCAGCAGCTCCGAGGGGGCCCGGGCCAGCGGGGAGCTGTTTTTT.

This clonotype was counted at least ten times. This chain joins TRBV11-3 and TRBJ2-1; possibly TRBD2 for D (6 bases). V was clipped by 5 bases and J by 0 bases, with 11 bases between them. There are 15 residues in the CDR3. Per germline, CDR1 SGHNT and CDR2 YENEEA. This CDR3 reads CASSPRGDSYNEQFF. For the CDR3, the DNA is TGTGCCAGCAGCCCCCGCGGGGACTCCTACAATGAGCAGTTCTTC.

This clonotype was detected only a few times. The rearrangement uses TRBV12-3 or TRBV12-4 and TRBJ1-1, with D unresolved. The CDR3 runs to 12 residues. The V and J ends lost 6 bases and 3 bases respectively, with 8 bases between them. CDR3 DNA sequence: TGTGCCAGCAGCTCCGGTGACACTGAAGCTTTCTTT. Protein product: CASSSGDTEAFF.

In this sample, this clonotype turned up a few times. The V gene is TRBV5-1, the J gene TRBJ2-7; TRBD1 agrees at 7 bases. The CDR3 has 13 residues. V dropped 5 bases and J dropped 0; count of bases not matched to a gene: 2. Germline V gives CDR1 SGHRS, CDR2 YFSETQ. This CDR3 reads CASRRDSSYEQYF. CDR3 in DNA: TGCGCCAGCAGACGGGACAGCTCCTACGAGCAGTACTTC.

This clonotype was recorded many times. The chain combines TRBV10-3 with TRBJ1-4, with 9 positions matching TRBD1. The germline V gene has CDR1 ENHRY and CDR2 SYGVKD. The CDR3 totals 16 residues. The V gene end was trimmed by 3 bases and the J gene end by 8 bases; junction bases not matched to a gene: 10. The CDR3 loop is CAISDPGQGKAEKLFF. Written as DNA, the CDR3 is TGTGCCATCAGTGACCCCGGACAGGGGAAAGCGGAAAAACTGTTTTTT.

CDR3: CASSLSLRQLSYGYTF. The CDR3 DNA reads TGCGCCAGCAGCTTGTCCCTTCGACAGTTATCCTATGGCTACACCTTC. The V call is TRBV5-1, the J call TRBJ1-2; the D gene is possibly TRBD1 (5 bases). This CDR3 is built from 16 residues. Trimming cost V 1 base and J 4 bases, with 17 bases left between them. CDR1 SGHRS and CDR2 YFSETQ come from the germline V gene.